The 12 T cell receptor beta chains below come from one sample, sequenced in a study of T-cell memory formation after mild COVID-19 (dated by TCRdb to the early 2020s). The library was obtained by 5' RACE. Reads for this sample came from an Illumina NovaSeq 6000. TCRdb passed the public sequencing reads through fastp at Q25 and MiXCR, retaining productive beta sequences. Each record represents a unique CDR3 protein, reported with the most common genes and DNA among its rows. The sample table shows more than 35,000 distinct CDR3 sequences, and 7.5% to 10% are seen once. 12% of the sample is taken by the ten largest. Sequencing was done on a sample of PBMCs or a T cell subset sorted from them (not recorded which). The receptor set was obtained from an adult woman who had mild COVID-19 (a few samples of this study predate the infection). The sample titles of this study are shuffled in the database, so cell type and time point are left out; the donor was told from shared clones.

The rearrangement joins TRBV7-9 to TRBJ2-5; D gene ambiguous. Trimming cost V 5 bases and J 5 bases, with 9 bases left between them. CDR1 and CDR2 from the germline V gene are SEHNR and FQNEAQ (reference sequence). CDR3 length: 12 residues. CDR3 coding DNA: TGTGCCAGCAGCCCCTTGGGGGAGACCCAGTACTTC. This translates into CASSPLGETQYF. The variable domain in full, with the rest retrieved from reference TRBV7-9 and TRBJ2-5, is DTGVSQNPRHKITKRGQNVTFRCDPISEHNRLYWYRQTLGQGPEFLTYFQNEAQLEKSRLLSDRFSAERPKGSFSTLEIQRTEQGDSAMYLCASSPLGETQYFGPGTRLLVL.

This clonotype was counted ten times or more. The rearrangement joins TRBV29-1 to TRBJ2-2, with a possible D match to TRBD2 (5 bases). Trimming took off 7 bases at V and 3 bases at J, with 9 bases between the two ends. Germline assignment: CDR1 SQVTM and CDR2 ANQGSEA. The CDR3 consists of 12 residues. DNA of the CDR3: TGCAGCGGCGGGTTCGACACCGGGGAGCTGTTTTTT. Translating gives CSGGFDTGELFF.

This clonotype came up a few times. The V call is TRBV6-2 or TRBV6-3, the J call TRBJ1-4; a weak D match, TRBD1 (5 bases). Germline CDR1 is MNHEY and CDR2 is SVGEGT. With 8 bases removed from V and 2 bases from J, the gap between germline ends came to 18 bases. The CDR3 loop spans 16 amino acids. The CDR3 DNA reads TGTGCCAGCCCCCGCCCCAAGTGGGGCACTAATGAAAAACTGTTTTTT. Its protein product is CASPRPKWGTNEKLFF.

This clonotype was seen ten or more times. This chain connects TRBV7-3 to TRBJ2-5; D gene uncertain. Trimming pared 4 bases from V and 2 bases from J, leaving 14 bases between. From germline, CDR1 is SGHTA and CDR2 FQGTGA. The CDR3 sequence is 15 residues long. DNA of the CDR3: TGTGCCAGCAGCTCCGGGTTGCCTTCGCAAGAGACCCAGTACTTC. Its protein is CASSSGLPSQETQYF.

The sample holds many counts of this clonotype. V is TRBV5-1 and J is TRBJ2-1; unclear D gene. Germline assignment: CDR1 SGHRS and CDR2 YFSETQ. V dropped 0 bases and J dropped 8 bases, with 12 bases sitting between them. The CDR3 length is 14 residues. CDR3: CASSLAWGNHEQFF. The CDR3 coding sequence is TGCGCCAGCAGCTTGGCCTGGGGTAACCATGAGCAGTTCTTC. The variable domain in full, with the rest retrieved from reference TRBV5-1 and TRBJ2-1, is KAGVTQTPRYLIKTRGQQVTLSCSPISGHRSVSWYQQTPGQGLQFLFEYFSETQRNKGNFPGRFSGRQFSNSRSEMNVSTLELGDSALYLCASSLAWGNHEQFFGPGTRLTVL.

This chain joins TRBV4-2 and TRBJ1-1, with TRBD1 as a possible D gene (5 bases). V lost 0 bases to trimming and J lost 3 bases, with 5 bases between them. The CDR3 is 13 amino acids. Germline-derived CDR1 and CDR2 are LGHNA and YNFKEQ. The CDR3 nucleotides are TGTGCCAGCAGCCAAGACAGGGACACTGAAGCTTTCTTT. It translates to CASSQDRDTEAFF.

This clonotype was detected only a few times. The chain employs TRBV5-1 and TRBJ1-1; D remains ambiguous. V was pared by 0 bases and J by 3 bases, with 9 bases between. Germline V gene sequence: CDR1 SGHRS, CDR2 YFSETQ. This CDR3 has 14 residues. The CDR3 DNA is TGCGCCAGCAGCTTGGAACCCGGGGACACTGAAGCTTTCTTT. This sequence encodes CASSLEPGDTEAFF.

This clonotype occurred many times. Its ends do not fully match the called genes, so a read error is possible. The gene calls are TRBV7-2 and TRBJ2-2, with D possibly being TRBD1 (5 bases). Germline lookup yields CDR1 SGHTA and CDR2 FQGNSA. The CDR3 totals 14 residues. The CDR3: CASSIAGYTGELFF. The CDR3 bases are TGTGCCAGCAGCATAGCAGGGTACACCGGGGAGCTGTTTTTT.

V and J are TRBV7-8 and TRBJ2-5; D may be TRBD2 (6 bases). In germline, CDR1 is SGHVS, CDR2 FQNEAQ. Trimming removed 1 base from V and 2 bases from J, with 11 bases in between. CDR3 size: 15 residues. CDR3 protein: CASSLGGVEQETQYF. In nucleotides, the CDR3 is TGTGCCAGCAGCTTAGGGGGGGTCGAACAAGAGACCCAGTACTTC.

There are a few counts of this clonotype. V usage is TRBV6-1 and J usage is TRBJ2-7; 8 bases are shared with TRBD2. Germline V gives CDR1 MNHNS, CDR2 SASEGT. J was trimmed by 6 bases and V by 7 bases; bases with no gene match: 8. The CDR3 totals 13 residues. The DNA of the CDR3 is TGTGCCAGCAAGACTAGCGACTACTCCGAGCAGTACTTC. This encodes CASKTSDYSEQYF.

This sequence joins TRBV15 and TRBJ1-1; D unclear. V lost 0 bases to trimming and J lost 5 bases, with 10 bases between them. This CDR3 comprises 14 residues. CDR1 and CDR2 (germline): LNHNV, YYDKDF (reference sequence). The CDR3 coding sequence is TGTGCCACCAGCAGAGATGGGGTAGTAACTGAAGCTTTCTTT. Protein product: CATSRDGVVTEAFF.

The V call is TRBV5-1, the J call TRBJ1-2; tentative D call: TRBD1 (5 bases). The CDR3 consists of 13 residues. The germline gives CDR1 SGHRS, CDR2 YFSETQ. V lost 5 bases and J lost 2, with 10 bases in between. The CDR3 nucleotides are TGCGCCAGCAGTTCAGACAGCAACTATGGCTACACCTTC. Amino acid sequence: CASSSDSNYGYTF.